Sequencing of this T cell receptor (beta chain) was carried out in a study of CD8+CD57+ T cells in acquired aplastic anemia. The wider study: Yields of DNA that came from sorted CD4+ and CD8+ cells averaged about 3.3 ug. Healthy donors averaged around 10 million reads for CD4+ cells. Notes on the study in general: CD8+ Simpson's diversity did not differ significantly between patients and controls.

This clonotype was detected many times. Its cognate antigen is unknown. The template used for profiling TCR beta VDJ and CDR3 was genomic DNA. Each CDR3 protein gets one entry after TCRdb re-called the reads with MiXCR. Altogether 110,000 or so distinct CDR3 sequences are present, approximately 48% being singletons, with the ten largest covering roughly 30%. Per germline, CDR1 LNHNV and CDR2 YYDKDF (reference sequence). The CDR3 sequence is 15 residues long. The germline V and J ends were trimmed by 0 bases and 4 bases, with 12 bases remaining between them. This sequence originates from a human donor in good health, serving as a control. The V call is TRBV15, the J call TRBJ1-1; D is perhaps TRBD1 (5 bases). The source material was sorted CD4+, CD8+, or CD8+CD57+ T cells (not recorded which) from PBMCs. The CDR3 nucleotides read TGTGCCACCAGCAGAGATCGGTCGGGGGGCACTGAAGCTTTCTTT. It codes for CATSRDRSGGTEAFF.